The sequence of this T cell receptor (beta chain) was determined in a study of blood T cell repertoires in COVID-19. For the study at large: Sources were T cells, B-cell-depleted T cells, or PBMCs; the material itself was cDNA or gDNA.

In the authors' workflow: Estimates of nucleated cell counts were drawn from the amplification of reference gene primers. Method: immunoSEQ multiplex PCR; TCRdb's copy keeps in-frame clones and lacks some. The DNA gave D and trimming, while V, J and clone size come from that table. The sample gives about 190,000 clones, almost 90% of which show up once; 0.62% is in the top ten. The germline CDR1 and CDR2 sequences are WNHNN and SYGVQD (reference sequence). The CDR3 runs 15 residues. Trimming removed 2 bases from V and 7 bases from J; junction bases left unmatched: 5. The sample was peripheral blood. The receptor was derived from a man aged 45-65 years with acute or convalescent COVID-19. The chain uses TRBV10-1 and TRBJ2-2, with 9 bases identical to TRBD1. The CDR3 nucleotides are TGCGCCAGCAGTGAGAAGTACAGGGGGCTCGGGGAGCTGTTTTTT. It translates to CASSEKYRGLGELFF.